This TCR beta chain was identified in a study of T cells after yellow fever vaccination. Study-wide points: Only a small proportion of the clonotypes turned up in both the CD4 and the CD8 compartments, likely arising from convergent recombination. Booster samples showed a return of most primary-vaccination clones (roughly 96% CD4, around 85% CD8).

This clonotype appeared a few times. Antigen specificity is unknown. The V gene's germline CDR1 is SGHRS and CDR2 YFSETQ. The ends were cut back, 4 bases at V and 5 bases at J, with 16 bases in the middle. This CDR3 is 15 amino acids long. Template-switching 5'RACE yielded the TCR cDNA; a universal primer site and UMIs were added in the process. One entry per CDR3 protein results from TCRdb running MiXCR on the 5' RACE reads. The table shows 250,000 or so distinct CDR3 sequences, with 6.5% to 8.5% occurring only once. This rearrangement joins TRBV5-1 to TRBJ2-1; a weak D match, TRBD2 (6 bases). This TCR came from a man aged 30 to 39 who received the YFV17D yellow fever vaccine. The sample here was CD4+ T cells sorted from PBMCs, taken 15 days after the yellow fever booster vaccination. CDR3 sequence: CASSPGGGGNNEQFF. For the CDR3, the DNA is TGCGCCAGCAGCCCGGGCGGTGGGGGGAACAATGAGCAGTTCTTC.